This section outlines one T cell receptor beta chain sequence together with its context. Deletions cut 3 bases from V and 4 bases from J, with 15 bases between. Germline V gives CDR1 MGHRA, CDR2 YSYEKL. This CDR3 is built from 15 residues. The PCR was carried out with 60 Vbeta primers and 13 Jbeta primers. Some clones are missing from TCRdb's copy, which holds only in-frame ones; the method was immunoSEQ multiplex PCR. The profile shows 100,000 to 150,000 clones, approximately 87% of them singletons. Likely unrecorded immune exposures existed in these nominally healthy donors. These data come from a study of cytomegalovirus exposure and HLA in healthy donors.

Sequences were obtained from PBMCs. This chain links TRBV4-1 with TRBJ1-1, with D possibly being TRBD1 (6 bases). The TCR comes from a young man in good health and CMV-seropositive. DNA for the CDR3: TGCGCCAGCAGCCAGGACCCTAGGGGGATCACTGAAGCTTTCTTT. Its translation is CASSQDPRGITEAFF.